This TCR beta chain was captured in a study of T-cell reconstitution after alpha-beta-depleted transplantation in children. Unique molecular identifiers were used in preparing the TCRbeta library. TCRdb itself ran the PCR reads through MiXCR, one entry per CDR3 protein. The table has 360,000 or so distinct CDR3 sequences, roughly 21% seen once; the top ten hold 3% to 4.5%. The V and J ends lost 5 bases and 5 bases, in that order; junction bases with no gene match: 12. Germline V gene sequence: CDR1 SGHTA, CDR2 FQGNSA. The CDR3 is 16 residues long. This TCR was recovered from a human donor who donated a stem cell graft to a child with acute myeloid leukemia. The sequenced sample was PBMCs from the stem cell graft donor, obtained from the stem cell graft. The chain employs TRBV7-2 and TRBJ2-5; TRBD1 matches 9 bases. As DNA, the CDR3 is TGTGCCAGCAGCGCGTCGGGACAGGGAATAAGTGAGACCCAGTACTTC. Protein product: CASSASGQGISETQYF.